This T cell receptor (beta chain) was found in a study of T cell changes during pregnancy in multiple sclerosis (dated by TCRdb to the late 2010s). Background for the entire study: Changes in the T cell repertoire over the course of pregnancy were examined in this study in women with multiple sclerosis.

Libraries were made using the immunoSEQ multiplex PCR assay. TCRdb retrieved this table from immuneACCESS and kept in-frame rearrangements only. Not all clones are present; in checked studies, unresolved V genes account for under half, and no reason is known for the remainder. The sample data list tens of thousands of clones, and roughly 93% of these were observed just once. The ten biggest clones cover less than 3.5% of the sample. This clone has a single count. It lacks a known antigen. No base quality information exists; no much larger clone differs at one position. The junction carries 8 bases between V and J, which are trimmed by 7 bases and 5 bases respectively. From the germline V gene, CDR1 is SNHLY and CDR2 is FYNNEI. Taken from cysteine to phenylalanine, the CDR3 has 12 residues. Of all the DNA, just the CDR3 is kept, 36 bases in frame from base 1.

The sample here was CD8+ T cells from peripheral blood mononuclear cells, taken in the third trimester of pregnancy. This clonotype was sampled from a female donor with multiple sclerosis, enrolled in a pregnancy study. The chain links TRBV2 with TRBJ2-2; no D segment can be confidently identified. Here is the DNA: TGTGCCAGCACAGTGACTACCGGGGAGCTGTTTTTT. This sequence encodes CASTVTTGELFF.